This T cell receptor beta chain was sequenced during a study of blood T cell repertoires in COVID-19. The overall study: Acute and convalescent COVID-19 specimens originated in the United States, Italy and Spain. Sources were T cells, B-cell-depleted T cells, or PBMCs; the material itself was cDNA or gDNA.

How the authors handled the data: Estimation of nucleated cell counts was performed using reference gene primer amplification. The table came from immunoSEQ multiplex PCR; TCRdb's copy has only in-frame clones and leaves some out. V and J calls and clone size come straight from that table; D and trimming were deduced from the DNA. The sample carries tens of thousands of clones, 65% to 85% recorded once. V shed 8 bases and J 5 bases; nucleotides not matched to a gene: 13. Germline loops: CDR1 SEHNR, CDR2 FQNEAQ (reference sequence). The CDR3 loop spans 15 amino acids. The sample comprised peripheral blood. The chain couples TRBV7-9 to TRBJ2-3, with TRBD1 identical over 7 bases. The receptor was derived from a human donor in a cohort sampled during active COVID-19. The CDR3 DNA reads TGTGCCAGCTACCCCGAAGGGGGCTGGATAGATACGCAGTATTTT. Amino acid sequence: CASYPEGGWIDTQYF.